Sequencing of this T cell receptor beta chain was carried out in a study of shared T cell receptors in the human thymus. There are 11 residues in the CDR3. Germline CDR1 reads SQVTM; CDR2 reads ANQGSEA. Produced via immunoSEQ multiplex PCR; TCRdb's table is partial and in-frame only. Of 600,000 to 900,000 clones listed, over 75% were seen once; the top ten hold roughly 0.01%. Another study also made use of these data, one on human thymus T cells.

This receptor was identified in a girl under three years old with a congenital heart defect. Sequencing was performed on thymocytes. The chain combines TRBV29-1 with TRBJ1-2; 8 nucleotides match TRBD1. The CDR3 spells CRTDGTGGYTF. Here the CDR3 DNA reads TGCAGGACGGACGGGACAGGTGGCTACACCTTC.